The 5 T cell receptor beta chains presented below share a single source sample, sequenced in a study of blood T cell repertoires in COVID-19. TCRdb's table, derived via immunoSEQ multiplex PCR, lists solely in-frame clones and lacks some. The sample lists roughly 240,000 clones, roughly 89% occurring once. Sequencing was carried out using PBMCs or T cells enriched from blood (not recorded which). The source is a woman aged 30 to 39 with acute COVID-19.

The chain joins TRBV5-1 to TRBJ1-6; 11 bases line up with TRBD1. Per the germline V gene, CDR1 is SGHRS and CDR2 is YFSETQ. The CDR3 is 17 residues long. V gave up 1 base and J gave up 5 bases; unmatched junction bases: 5. As DNA, the CDR3 is TGCGCCAGCAGCTTGTCGGGACAGGGGGTCGATAATTCACCCCTCCACTTT. This encodes CASSLSGQGVDNSPLHF. Looking up the rest from reference TRBV5-1 and TRBJ1-6 gives the full variable domain: KAGVTQTPRYLIKTRGQQVTLSCSPISGHRSVSWYQQTPGQGLQFLFEYFSETQRNKGNFPGRFSGRQFSNSRSEMNVSTLELGDSALYLCASSLSGQGVDNSPLHFGNGTRLTVT.

The rearrangement links TRBV11-3 to TRBJ1-1; D may be TRBD1 (6 bases). Germline-derived CDR1 and CDR2 are SGHNT and YENEEA. The CDR3 is 14 amino acids. Trimming removed 5 bases at V and 4 bases at J, with 14 bases between. In nucleotides, the CDR3 is TGTGCCAGCAGCGCGGACAGCCGAGGCACTGAAGCTTTCTTT. It encodes CASSADSRGTEAFF.

The V and J genes are TRBV5-4 and TRBJ1-3; 9 positions agree with TRBD1. CDR3 length equals 15 residues. Germline V lookup: CDR1 SGHNT, CDR2 YYREEE (reference sequence). Trimming at V came to 4 bases and at J to 6 bases, leaving 8 bases not matched to a gene. CDR3 in amino acids: CASSLGTGGENTIYF. CDR3 nucleotide sequence: TGTGCCAGCAGCCTCGGTACAGGGGGCGAAAACACCATATATTTT.

The CDR3 nucleotides read TGCGCCAGCAGCCAAGATCGAACAGAGTCTAGCAATCAGCCCCAGCATTTT. It yields the protein CASSQDRTESSNQPQHF. This chain joins TRBV4-3 and TRBJ1-5; unclear D gene. The V end lost 0 bases, the J end lost 0 bases, and 12 bases lay between the germline ends. The CDR3 loop spans 17 amino acids. Germline V gene lookup returns CDR1 LGHNA and CDR2 YSLEER.

The V gene is TRBV24-1, the J gene TRBJ2-1; perhaps TRBD1 as D (5 bases). In germline, CDR1 is KGHDR, CDR2 SFDVKD. CDR3 length: 13 residues. V dropped 3 bases and J dropped 9 bases, with 11 bases sitting between them. The CDR3 nucleotides read TGTGCCACCAGTGATCCCAGGGTGAGTGAGCAGTTCTTC. Protein: CATSDPRVSEQFF.